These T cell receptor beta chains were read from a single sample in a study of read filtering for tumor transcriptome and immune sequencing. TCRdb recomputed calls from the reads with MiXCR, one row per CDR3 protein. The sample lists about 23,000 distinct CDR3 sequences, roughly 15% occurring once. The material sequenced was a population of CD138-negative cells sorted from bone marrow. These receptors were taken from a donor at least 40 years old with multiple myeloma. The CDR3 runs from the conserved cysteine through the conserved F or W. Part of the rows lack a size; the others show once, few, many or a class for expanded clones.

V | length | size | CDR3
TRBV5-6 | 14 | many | CASSVVDRSYGYTF
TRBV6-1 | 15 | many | CASSVVAGGTDTQYF
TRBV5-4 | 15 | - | CASSRTSGRYNEQFF
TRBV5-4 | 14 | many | CASSLGGGADTQYF
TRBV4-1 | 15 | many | CASSQDLLNTGELFF
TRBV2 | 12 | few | CASKEPDQPQHF
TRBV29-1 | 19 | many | CSVELRKGGLAGTHNEQFF
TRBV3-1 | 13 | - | CVSSTGEGYVQYF
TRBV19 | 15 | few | CASMVTVAGANVLTF
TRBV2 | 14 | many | CASSEVEGTDTQYF
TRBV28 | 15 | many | CASNLVDRLNTEAFF
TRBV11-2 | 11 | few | CASSLQGAAFF
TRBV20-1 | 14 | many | CSARMDRGIPEAFF
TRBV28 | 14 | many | CASSLSWGGTEAFF
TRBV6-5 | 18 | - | CASSRWTGGNTGANVLTF
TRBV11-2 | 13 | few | CASSLQGAQPQHF
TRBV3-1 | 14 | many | CASSPGLAGSEQYF
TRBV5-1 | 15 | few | CASSSDQEPSYEQYF
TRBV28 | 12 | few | CASSLQGDGYTF
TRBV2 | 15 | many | CASNLAGASYNEQFF
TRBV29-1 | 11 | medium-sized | CSVADYNEQFF
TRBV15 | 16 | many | CATSEPTSGRADTQYF
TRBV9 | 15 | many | CASSVEGQGAHEQYF
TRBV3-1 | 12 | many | CASSQLYNEQFF
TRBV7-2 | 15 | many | CASSSTGSDTGELFF
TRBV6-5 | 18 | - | CASSYSMSRGEGSTEAFF
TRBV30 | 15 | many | CAWSRPGQGTPEAFF
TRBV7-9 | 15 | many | CASSPAAGNKGEQYF
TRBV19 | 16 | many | CASSDPGTVVYNEQFF
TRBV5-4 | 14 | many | CASTAGGGTGELFF
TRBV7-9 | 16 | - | CASSLVGRGLSYEQYF
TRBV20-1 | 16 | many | CSAGGPPMHNTGELFF
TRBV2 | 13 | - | CASSNGRDQPQHF
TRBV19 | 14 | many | CASKGQGSYNEQFF
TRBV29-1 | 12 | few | CSVDGERNTIYF
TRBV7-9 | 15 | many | CASGLGQAMAGELFF
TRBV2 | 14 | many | CASSPGGNTGELFF
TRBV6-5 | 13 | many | CASRTAGAETQYF
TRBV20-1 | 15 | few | CSALLLEGGRNVQFF
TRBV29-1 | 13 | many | CSVVGQGVYEQYF
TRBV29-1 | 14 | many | CSVRVAGVSNEQFF
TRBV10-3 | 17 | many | CAISEPRTASGANVLTF
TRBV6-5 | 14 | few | CASSCDPGTYEQYF
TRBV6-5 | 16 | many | CASSYLRGLSTDTQYF